A selection of T cell receptor beta chains follows, all from one sample in a study of blood T cell repertoires in COVID-19. Profiling relied on immunoSEQ multiplex PCR, and the TCRdb table lists in-frame clones only, not all of them. There are some 300,000 clones in the sample; more than 75% occur only once, and over 0.8% lies in the top ten. Specimen: PBMCs or T cells enriched from blood (not recorded which). The receptors derive from a woman in her thirties who had recovered from COVID-19. The CDR3 runs from the conserved cysteine through the conserved F or W. A D gene is named only where the DNA matches it firmly. Clone size is given for some rows only: seen once, a few or many times, or a class if the clone is expanded.

>TRBV19|.|TRBD1|TRBJ1-6
CASSRKDPGTGTIRNSPLHF
TGTGCCAGTAGTCGTAAGGACCCCGGGACAGGGACGATCCGTAATTCACCCCTCCACTTT
>TRBV28|.|TRBD1|TRBJ2-7
CASRRTGSYEQYF
TGTGCCAGCAGGAGGACAGGGTCCTACGAGCAGTACTTC
>TRBV18|.|TRBD2|TRBJ2-7
CASSRPSGGYEQYF
TGTGCCAGCTCCCGTCCTAGCGGGGGATACGAGCAGTACTTC
>TRBV9|once|.|TRBJ1-1
CASSAGLTWGTEAFF
TGTGCCAGCAGCGCTGGACTCACTTGGGGCACTGAAGCTTTCTTT
>TRBV6-1|.|.|TRBJ1-5
CASSDKIQVGGQPQHF
TGTGCCAGCAGTGATAAAATCCAGGTGGGGGGACAGCCCCAGCATTTT
>TRBV19|.|.|TRBJ1-4
CASTRGGINEKLFF
TGTGCCAGTACGCGGGGAGGGATTAATGAAAAACTGTTTTTT
>TRBV3-1/TRBV3-2|.|.|TRBJ1-2
CASSQDLAPANYGYTF
TGTGCCAGCAGCCAAGATTTAGCGCCTGCTAACTATGGCTACACCTTC
>TRBV7-9|once|.|TRBJ1-4
CASSFPQELNEKLFF
TGTGCCAGCAGCTTCCCACAGGAACTTAATGAAAAACTGTTTTTT
>TRBV5-1|.|.|TRBJ2-1
CASSLGLSVVQNEQFF
TGCGCCAGCAGCCTGGGCCTATCCGTAGTACAGAATGAGCAGTTCTTC
>TRBV10-3|.|TRBD1|TRBJ2-5
CAIRETGDQETQYF
TGTGCCATCAGGGAAACAGGGGACCAAGAGACCCAGTACTTC
>TRBV19|.|TRBD1|TRBJ1-1
CASSLTGGNRITEAFF
TGTGCCAGTAGTCTGACAGGGGGAAATCGAATAACTGAAGCTTTCTTT
>TRBV5-4|.|.|TRBJ2-7
CASSQEAYEQYF
TGTGCCAGCAGTCAGGAGGCCTACGAGCAGTACTTC
>TRBV6-5|.|TRBD1|TRBJ1-3
CASRESGTGGNTIYF
TGTGCCAGCAGGGAGTCCGGGACAGGGGGAAACACCATATATTTT
>TRBV6-5|.|.|TRBJ1-6
CASTPAYNSPLHF
TGTGCCAGCACGCCTGCGTATAATTCACCCCTCCACTTT
>TRBV25-1|.|.|TRBJ1-1
CASSLGNTEAFF
TGTGCCAGCAGCCTAGGGAACACTGAAGCTTTCTTT
>TRBV5-1|.|.|TRBJ1-2
CASSLDAGWNYGYTF
TGCGCCAGCAGCTTGGACGCAGGGTGGAACTATGGCTACACCTTC
>TRBV5-1|once|.|TRBJ2-5
CASSLAQGPQETQYF
TGCGCCAGCAGCTTGGCGCAGGGTCCACAAGAGACCCAGTACTTC
>TRBV27|once|.|TRBJ2-5
CASSLVPGKPETQYF
TGTGCCAGCAGTCTAGTCCCGGGGAAGCCCGAGACCCAGTACTTC
>TRBV5-1|.|.|TRBJ2-1
CASSLVHGDNEQFF
TGCGCCAGCAGCCTAGTCCACGGGGACAATGAGCAGTTCTTC
>TRBV6-4|.|.|TRBJ1-2
CASSDLYSREGYGYTF
TGTGCCAGCAGTGACCTATATTCCAGAGAGGGTTATGGCTACACCTTC
>TRBV30|.|TRBD1|TRBJ1-5
CAWSVRDRGRAGSQPQHF
TGTGCCTGGAGTGTCCGGGACAGGGGCCGCGCCGGGAGTCAGCCCCAGCATTTT
>TRBV6-6|.|TRBD1|TRBJ2-7
CASSPRDRGNVRRSSYEQYF
TGTGCCAGCAGTCCGCGGGACAGGGGAAACGTCAGGAGAAGCTCCTACGAGCAGTACTTC
>TRBV3-1/TRBV3-2|.|TRBD1|TRBJ1-1
CASSRTGNTEAFF
TGTGCCAGCAGCCGGACAGGGAACACTGAAGCTTTCTTT
>TRBV6-2/TRBV6-3|.|TRBD1|TRBJ1-5
CASSRLIPGQVEPYVPSNQPQHF
TGTGCCAGCAGCCGGTTAATCCCGGGACAGGTAGAGCCTTACGTCCCTAGCAATCAGCCCCAGCATTTT
>TRBV21-1|.|.|TRBJ2-7
CASSYPGSLEQYF
TGTGCCAGCAGCTACCCCGGGTCCCTCGAGCAGTACTTC
>TRBV28|.|.|TRBJ1-5
CASSFGQPQHF
TGTGCCAGCAGTTTCGGTCAGCCCCAGCATTTT
>TRBV19|.|.|TRBJ2-5
CASSIVPGLGETQYF
TGTGCCAGTAGTATAGTCCCAGGGTTAGGGGAGACCCAGTACTTC
>TRBV24-1|.|.|TRBJ1-5
CATKGSGTSNQPQHF
TGTGCCACCAAGGGGAGCGGGACTAGCAATCAGCCCCAGCATTTT
>TRBV19|.|.|TRBJ1-4
CASSIGNGEKLFF
TGTGCCAGTAGTATAGGAAACGGTGAAAAACTGTTTTTT
>TRBV5-8|.|.|TRBJ2-2
CASSVFRQTTNTGELFF
TGTGCCAGCAGCGTATTCCGACAGACCACGAACACCGGGGAGCTGTTTTTT
>TRBV7-9|once|.|TRBJ1-1
CASSPNQGLNTEAFF
TGTGCCTCCTCCCCGAACCAGGGATTGAACACTGAAGCTTTCTTT
>TRBV28|once|.|TRBJ1-6
CASSLVSSYNSPLHF
TGTGCCAGCAGTTTAGTGAGCTCCTATAATTCACCCCTCCACTTT